These T cell receptor beta chains were read from a single sample in a study of preoperative IRX-2 immunotherapy in early breast cancer. The assay was immunoSEQ multiplex PCR, and TCRdb's table has in-frame clones only and misses some. This table has 20,000 to 25,000 clones, around nine tenths appearing once. Sequenced material: tumor tissue, taken after IRX-2 immunotherapy. These receptors were obtained from a human donor with breast cancer. The CDR3 runs from the conserved cysteine through the conserved F or W. D genes are given only for firm matches. Size values are once, few and many counts, or a class for expanded clones, and some rows have none.

TRBV20-1	NA	NA	TRBJ1-4	TGCAGTGCTGCGATGCCTGAAAAACTGTTTTTT	CSAAMPEKLFF
TRBV7-9	TRBD1	NA	TRBJ1-1	TGTGCCAGCAGTCCGACAGGGACGGACACTGAAGCTTTCTTT	CASSPTGTDTEAFF
TRBV28	NA	NA	TRBJ2-5	TGTGCCAGCAACCGTCCGGGGTCTCAAGAGACCCAGTACTTC	CASNRPGSQETQYF
TRBV27	TRBD1	NA	TRBJ1-3	TGTGCCAGCAGTCCGGGGACAGGGACCTCTGGAAACACCATATATTTT	CASSPGTGTSGNTIYF
TRBV19	NA	once	TRBJ1-2	TGTGCCAGTAGTATTATTGCCCTGGGACTAGGGGCCGACTATGGCTACACCTTC	CASSIIALGLGADYGYTF
TRBV7-2	NA	NA	TRBJ2-7	TGTGCCAGCAGCTTCGCTTCCCGTGAGCAGTACTTC	CASSFASREQYF
TRBV14	NA	NA	TRBJ1-3	TGTGCCAGCAGCCCCCTGGGGGTGAGAGACACCATATATTTT	CASSPLGVRDTIYF
TRBV7-9	TRBD1	NA	TRBJ1-1	TGTGCCAGCAGCTTCACATCGGGACAGGGTTCTGAAGCTTTCTTT	CASSFTSGQGSEAFF
TRBV5-1	TRBD1	NA	TRBJ1-6	TGCGCCAGCACTCCGGGACAGGGGGTCGGGTCACCCCTCCACTTT	CASTPGQGVGSPLHF
TRBV10-3	NA	NA	TRBJ2-2	TGTGCCATCAGGTCAGTGAGCACCGGGGAGCTGTTTTTT	CAIRSVSTGELFF
TRBV28	NA	NA	TRBJ2-3	TGTGCCAGCAGTTTGATGACCGGGGTCTCCCCAGATACGCAGTATTTT	CASSLMTGVSPDTQYF
TRBV5-1	NA	NA	TRBJ2-5	TGCGCCAGCAGCTTGGTCCAAGAGACCCAGTACTTC	CASSLVQETQYF
TRBV6-5	NA	NA	TRBJ1-5	TGTGCCAGCAGGAGGGGAGGGGGAGGGCAGCCCCAGCATTTT	CASRRGGGGQPQHF
TRBV7-8	NA	few	TRBJ1-6	TGTGCCAGCACCGGCGGGGGGCCGGGGAATTCACCCCTCCACTTT	CASTGGGPGNSPLHF
TRBV10-1	TRBD1	NA	TRBJ2-2	TGCGCCAGCAGGGGACAGCCGAACACCGGGGAGCTGTTTTTT	CASRGQPNTGELFF
TRBV10-2	TRBD1	NA	TRBJ1-1	TGCGCCAGCAGCGATGGACAGGGCGGCACTGAAGCTTTCTTT	CASSDGQGGTEAFF
TRBV7-2	NA	NA	TRBJ2-3	TGTGCCAGCAGCCGCGGACTCTGGGCAGATACGCAGTATTTT	CASSRGLWADTQYF
TRBV2	NA	NA	TRBJ1-2	TGTGCCAGCAGCCAAGGCAACAGGGCCTATGGCTACACCTTC	CASSQGNRAYGYTF
TRBV27	NA	NA	TRBJ1-3	TGTGCCAGCAGTCCAAACCGATTGGCCAGGGGCCTAGGAAACACCATATATTTT	CASSPNRLARGLGNTIYF
TRBV27	TRBD1	NA	TRBJ1-1	TGTGCCAGCAGGTCCGACAGGGTTGGAGGCACTGAAGCTTTCTTT	CASRSDRVGGTEAFF
TRBV19	TRBD1	NA	TRBJ1-1	TGTGCCAGTAGTACCTCGACAGGGGGCAACACTGAAGCTTTCTTT	CASSTSTGGNTEAFF
TRBV27	TRBD2	NA	TRBJ2-1	TGTGCCAGCACCGGACTAGCGGCGATCAATGAGCAGTTCTTC	CASTGLAAINEQFF